This passage covers 23 T cell receptor beta chains from one sample sequenced in a study of T cells in Graves' hyperthyroidism and ophthalmopathy. Researchers amplified the TCR beta CDR3 regions from RNA transcripts. Carried out on the TCR CDR3, a first-round RT-PCR used the HTBI primer set. Using its own MiXCR run on the multiplex PCR reads, TCRdb lists one record per CDR3 protein. The data show about 380,000 distinct CDR3 sequences, around a sixth seen once. The sample consisted of blood. These receptors were taken from a man aged 18 to 30 with Graves' ophthalmopathy.

Concerning this clonotype: Since a much larger clone is just one base distant, this may be a read error. The chain combines TRBV5-1 with TRBJ2-3; the match to TRBD2 covers 13 bases. In germline, CDR1 is SGHRS, CDR2 YFSETQ. The ends lost 4 bases at V and 2 bases at J; junction bases unmatched: 7. The CDR3 is 17 residues long. CDR3 DNA: TGCGCCAGCAGCGCCTGGACTAGCGGGGGAGTCACAGATACGCAGTATTTT. It translates to CASSAWTSGGVTDTQYF.

This clonotype showed up just a few times. This chain joins TRBV7-3 and TRBJ2-5; tentative D call: TRBD1 (5 bases). The CDR3 contains 13 residues. The V end lost 2 bases, the J end lost 3 bases, and 7 bases lay between the germline ends. Germline CDR1 SGHTA, CDR2 FQGTGA. The DNA of the CDR3 is TGTGCCAGCAGCTTAGAGGACAAAGAGACCCAGTACTTC. It translates to CASSLEDKETQYF.

The rearrangement joins TRBV4-1 to TRBJ2-7; D ambiguous. The germline gives CDR1 MGHRA, CDR2 YSYEKL. The CDR3 has 13 residues. Trimming cost V 2 bases and J 1 base, with 6 bases left between them. CDR3 in DNA: TGCGCCAGCAGCCAATTGGGTTCCTACGAGCAGTACTTC. Translation: CASSQLGSYEQYF.

This clonotype was picked up many times. The gene calls are TRBV20-1 and TRBJ2-7; weak D call: TRBD1 (5 bases). The CDR3 is 12 residues long. Germline V gene lookup returns CDR1 DFQATT and CDR2 SNEGSKA (reference sequence). V lost 4 bases and J 3 bases, leaving 10 bases between the germline ends. The CDR3 here is CSAMPGNYEQYF. Written as DNA, the CDR3 is TGCAGTGCTATGCCAGGGAACTACGAGCAGTACTTC.

This clonotype was counted a few times. The chain is built from TRBV7-9 and TRBJ1-2; D is unclear. With 7 bases removed from V and 5 bases from J, the gap between germline ends came to 8 bases. Germline CDR1 is SEHNR and CDR2 is FQNEAQ (reference sequence). The CDR3 length is 11 residues. The CDR3 region has the DNA TGTGCCAGCACCGACCCTTATGGCTACACCTTC. This translates into CASTDPYGYTF.

This clonotype was seen repeatedly, ten times or more. The chain couples TRBV7-9 to TRBJ1-2, with D uncertain. The V gene's germline CDR1 is SEHNR and CDR2 FQNEAQ (reference sequence). The CDR3 totals 13 residues. With 1 base removed from V and 6 bases from J, the gap between germline ends came to 9 bases. The DNA for the CDR3 is TGTGCCAGCAGCTTAGAGGCCGGGGATGGCTACACCTTC. Translating it yields CASSLEAGDGYTF.

The chain uses TRBV9 and TRBJ2-7, with 10 bases fitting TRBD2. This CDR3 comprises 14 residues. The germline V gene encodes CDR1 SGDLS and CDR2 YYNGEE. V lost 1 base and J lost 3; bases outside the gene matches: 1. The CDR3 nucleotides are TGTGCCAGCAGCGTAAGCGGGGGGGTCTACGAGCAGTACTTC. Its protein is CASSVSGGVYEQYF.

As concerns this clonotype: A much bigger clone sits one base away, suggesting this may be a read error. This chain links TRBV29-1 with TRBJ1-2; 7 bases are shared with TRBD1. This CDR3 has 14 amino acids. J gave up 3 bases and V 1 base, and 5 bases lay outside the gene matches. CDR1 is SQVTM and CDR2 is ANQGSEA in the germline V gene. Here the CDR3 DNA reads TGCAGCGTTGAAGCTCACACAGGGGACTATGGCTACACCTTC. Its translation is CSVEAHTGDYGYTF.

This clonotype was counted many times. The rearrangement uses TRBV2 and TRBJ1-2, with 8 bases that match TRBD1. Germline lookup yields CDR1 SNHLY and CDR2 FYNNEI. V lost 6 bases and J lost 4; bases outside the gene matches: 7. CDR3 length equals 14 residues. The chain's CDR3 is CASSPDREGYGYTF. The CDR3 coding sequence is TGTGCCAGCAGCCCGGACAGGGAGGGCTATGGCTACACCTTC.

This clonotype was detected ten times or more. The chain couples TRBV2 to TRBJ1-2; tentative D call: TRBD1 (5 bases). The CDR3 runs to 13 residues. V lost 7 bases and J lost 3, with 12 bases in between. Germline CDR1 SNHLY, CDR2 FYNNEI. CDR3 sequence: CASTLGVDYGYTF. CDR3 nucleotide sequence: TGTGCCAGCACCCTGGGGGTCGACTATGGCTACACCTTC.

This clonotype has ten or more counts. The CDR3 protein is CASSLVGGMGNEQFF. CDR3 coding DNA: TGTGCCAGCAGCTTAGTCGGCGGGATGGGCAATGAGCAGTTCTTC. This chain connects TRBV7-8 to TRBJ2-1, with D possibly TRBD2 on 6 matching bases. From germline, CDR1 is SGHVS and CDR2 FQNEAQ. V lost 1 base and J 6 bases, leaving 13 bases between the germline ends. The CDR3 is made up of 15 amino acids.

This clonotype was seen at least ten times. The V call is TRBV3-1, the J call TRBJ2-3; 9 bases align to TRBD2. The CDR3 is 17 amino acids. Germline CDR1 reads LGHDT; CDR2 reads YNNKEL (reference sequence). V gave up 1 base and J gave up 5 bases; unmatched junction bases: 10. CDR3 nucleotide sequence: TGTGCCAGCAGCCAAGCGGCGGGGGGGCCTCTTTTAGATACGCAGTATTTT. The encoded protein is CASSQAAGGPLLDTQYF.

The genes are TRBV5-6 and TRBJ1-1; a weak D match, TRBD1 (5 bases). The CDR3 runs 16 residues. V lost 3 bases, J lost 1 base, and 16 bases lay in between. Per the germline V gene, CDR1 is SGHDT and CDR2 is YYEEEE. This CDR3 is CASSSGGGFANTEAFF. Written as DNA, the CDR3 is TGTGCCAGCAGCTCCGGCGGGGGGTTCGCGAACACTGAAGCTTTCTTT.

The sample holds many counts of this clonotype. The V and J genes are TRBV7-6 and TRBJ2-7; a possible D gene is TRBD2 (5 bases). The CDR3 spans 15 residues. Germline V gene sequence: CDR1 SGHVS, CDR2 FNYEAQ. V dropped 6 bases and J dropped 2 bases, with 17 bases sitting between them. The CDR3 bases are TGTGCCAGCAGTCCTACCTCCGACGGGGCCTACGAGCAGTACTTC. Translation gives CASSPTSDGAYEQYF.

V gene TRBV6-1 combines with J gene TRBJ1-1, with D possibly TRBD1 on 6 matching bases. Germline-derived CDR1 and CDR2 are MNHNS and SASEGT. This CDR3 is built from 16 residues. Trimming left V 5 bases short and J 5 bases short, with 21 bases between. The CDR3: CASSYSPWGGRTEAFF. The CDR3 DNA sequence: TGTGCCAGCAGTTATTCCCCCTGGGGGGGCCGAACTGAAGCTTTCTTT.

This clonotype has at least ten counts. The chain joins TRBV6-1 to TRBJ1-6; possible D gene TRBD1, 6 bases. V lost 6 bases and J 5 bases, leaving 17 bases between the germline ends. The CDR3 covers 16 residues. From germline, CDR1 is MNHNS and CDR2 SASEGT. CDR3 coding DNA: TGTGCCAGCAGGAAGGAGACAGGAGAACATAATTCACCCCTCCACTTT. Protein product: CASRKETGEHNSPLHF.

The CDR3 sequence is CASSLVRGAGRPEQFF. CDR3 coding DNA: TGCGCCAGCAGCTTAGTGAGGGGAGCAGGGCGACCTGAGCAGTTCTTC. The V call is TRBV5-1, the J call TRBJ2-1, with D perhaps assigned TRBD1 or TRBD2 (5 bases each). There are 16 residues in the CDR3. V was trimmed by 2 bases and J by 9 bases, leaving 21 bases between them. CDR1 is SGHRS and CDR2 is YFSETQ in the germline V gene.

The gene calls are TRBV19 and TRBJ2-3, with D possibly called TRBD1 or TRBD2 (6 bases each). This CDR3 is built from 16 residues. Trimming shortened V by 3 bases and J by 1 base, and 14 bases separated the two germline ends. The germline CDR1 and CDR2 sequences are LNHDA and SQIVND (reference sequence). CDR3 bases: TGTGCCAGTAGTATCTCGACGGGGGCTGGCACAGATACGCAGTATTTT. It codes for CASSISTGAGTDTQYF.

This clonotype was counted only a few times. The chain combines TRBV6-1 with TRBJ2-5; possibly TRBD1 or TRBD2 for D (5 bases each). This CDR3 is built from 15 residues. Trimming left V 6 bases short and J 5 bases short, with 19 bases between. Germline CDR1 and CDR2: MNHNS and SASEGT. CDR3 bases: TGTGCCAGCAGCGCGGGCTTCGGGGCGGAGGAGACCCAGTACTTC. Translation: CASSAGFGAEETQYF.

This clonotype was recorded many times. The V and J genes are TRBV12-3 or TRBV12-4 and TRBJ1-3, with D unclear. V gave up 7 bases and J gave up 3 bases, with 10 bases separating them. The CDR3 totals 13 residues. DNA for the CDR3: TGTGCCAGCAAGACGCGGGTTGGAAACACCATATATTTT. As protein: CASKTRVGNTIYF.

The CDR3 region is CSSREGIYGYTF. CDR3 in DNA: TGCAGCTCAAGAGAAGGTATCTATGGCTACACCTTC. V is TRBV29-1 and J is TRBJ1-2; D is undetermined. Trimming stripped 8 bases from V and 4 bases from J, with 14 bases between. CDR3 size: 12 residues. Germline V gene lookup returns CDR1 SQVTM and CDR2 ANQGSEA.

This clonotype was detected only once. The chain is built from TRBV12-3 or TRBV12-4 and TRBJ2-7; 8 bases map to TRBD2. The DNA end favors TRBJ2-1, so the J call may be wrong. CDR3 length equals 14 residues. The CDR3 coding sequence is TGTGCCAGCAGTCCTGGACTAGCCCCCTACGAGCAGTTCTTC. It encodes CASSPGLAPYEQFF.

The J gene is TRBJ2-3, the V gene TRBV18; no firm D call. V was trimmed by 3 bases and J by 2 bases, leaving 9 bases between them. There are 14 residues in the CDR3. CDR1 KGHSH and CDR2 LQKENI come from the germline V gene. In nucleotides, the CDR3 is TGTGCCAGCTCACCCAAGGAAAACACAGATACGCAGTATTTT. Translating it yields CASSPKENTDTQYF.